These 32 T cell receptor beta chains were sequenced from one sample in a study of cytomegalovirus exposure and HLA in healthy donors. The primer mix had 60 Vbeta and 13 Jbeta primers. Data came from immunoSEQ multiplex PCR; TCRdb stores just in-frame clones and leaves some out. The profile covers 110,000 to 150,000 clones, with approximately 80% appearing a single time and 3% to 5% taken by the ten largest. Material: PBMCs. The receptors come from a male donor in good health and CMV-seronegative.

This rearrangement joins TRBV19 to TRBJ1-1, with TRBD1 matching over 7 bases. This CDR3 region has 14 residues. Germline assignment: CDR1 LNHDA and CDR2 SQIVND (reference sequence). The junction had 9 bases not matched to a gene; V was cut back by 7 bases and J by 4 bases. The CDR3 here is CASNRGGLGTEAFF. The CDR3 DNA reads TGTGCCAGTAACAGAGGGGGCTTGGGCACTGAAGCTTTCTTT.

V and J are TRBV27 and TRBJ2-7, with D unresolved. This CDR3 has 15 amino acids. The V end lost 5 bases, the J end lost 2 bases, and 16 bases lay between the germline ends. Germline V gene data show CDR1 as MNHEY and CDR2 as SMNVEV (reference sequence). The CDR3 DNA follows: TGTGCCAGCAGTCCCACACAATTAGCAGCCTACGAGCAGTACTTC. This gives the protein CASSPTQLAAYEQYF.

The chain employs TRBV29-1 and TRBJ1-1; D may be TRBD1 (6 bases). The V and J ends lost 2 bases and 7 bases respectively, with 14 bases between them. Germline V lookup: CDR1 SQVTM, CDR2 ANQGSEA. This CDR3 spans 13 amino acids. In nucleotides, the CDR3 is TGCAGCGTTGAACTCCAGGGGAGGGATGAAGCTTTCTTT. It translates to CSVELQGRDEAFF.

The chain employs TRBV5-6 and TRBJ1-2; no clear D. This CDR3 comprises 12 residues. With 1 base removed from V and 9 bases from J, the gap between germline ends came to 10 bases. Germline V CDR1 and CDR2: SGHDT, YYEEEE. CDR3 amino acids: CASSLTDYSYTF. The CDR3 DNA reads TGTGCCAGCAGCTTGACAGATTATAGCTACACCTTC.

The J gene is TRBJ1-2, the V gene TRBV2; tentative D call: TRBD1 (5 bases). The CDR3 is made up of 14 amino acids. V dropped 7 bases and J dropped 10 bases, with 22 bases sitting between them. Germline CDR1 SNHLY, CDR2 FYNNEI. CDR3 DNA: TGTGCCAGCATTGAGGTAGTCTCAGGGTTAGACTACACCTTC. Protein: CASIEVVSGLDYTF.

This rearrangement joins TRBV29-1 to TRBJ2-1; TRBD2 agrees at 11 bases. The junction had 5 bases not matched to a gene; V was cut back by 1 base and J by 0 bases. CDR1 is SQVTM, CDR2 ANQGSEA, per germline. The CDR3 contains 17 residues. The CDR3 region is CSVEVMTSGTSYNEQFF. The CDR3 DNA reads as TGCAGCGTTGAAGTAATGACTAGCGGGACCTCCTACAATGAGCAGTTCTTC.

The J gene is TRBJ2-2, the V gene TRBV4-3; the D is unclear. Germline assignment: CDR1 LGHNA and CDR2 YSLEER. The CDR3 runs to 16 residues. V lost 0 bases and J 1 base, leaving 9 bases between the germline ends. CDR3 sequence (DNA): TGCGCCAGCAGCCAAGATTCCAGTTGGAACACCGGGGAGCTGTTTTTT. Amino acids: CASSQDSSWNTGELFF.

Only a few counts were recorded for this clone. The V and J genes are TRBV9 and TRBJ1-2; 7 positions agree with TRBD1. From germline, CDR1 is SGDLS and CDR2 YYNGEE. V lost 0 bases to trimming and J lost 6 bases; unmatched junction nucleotides: 14. The CDR3 covers 17 residues. Here the CDR3 DNA reads TGTGCCAGCAGCGTAGATAAGAGACAGGGCCGCCGTCATGGCTACACCTTC. As protein: CASSVDKRQGRRHGYTF.

The CDR3 reads CASSPWTGGRDTIYF. The CDR3 bases are TGTGCCAGCTCTCCATGGACAGGGGGCAGGGACACCATATATTTT. The V and J genes are TRBV18 and TRBJ1-3; 11 positions match TRBD1. CDR1 KGHSH and CDR2 LQKENI come from the germline V gene. The CDR3 totals 15 residues. Unmatched junction bases numbered 9, after V lost 6 bases and J lost 8 bases.

The V call is TRBV6-4, the J call TRBJ2-1; D unresolved. The CDR3 runs 13 residues. CDR1 is MRHNA, CDR2 SNTAGT, per germline. V lost 3 bases to trimming and J lost 3 bases, with 6 bases between them. The CDR3 loop is CASSERYYNEQFF. Here the CDR3 DNA reads TGTGCCAGCAGTGAGAGGTACTACAATGAGCAGTTCTTC.

V and J are TRBV1 and TRBJ1-4. TRBV1 is a pseudogene locus. The length of the CDR3 is 12 residues. CDR3 sequence (DNA): TGCACCAGCAATCGAGGGAATGAAAAACTGTTTTTT. This translates into CTSNRGNEKLFF.

The chain is built from TRBV9 and TRBJ1-3, with D possibly being TRBD1 (5 bases). The germline V gene has CDR1 SGDLS and CDR2 YYNGEE. This CDR3 has 15 residues. The germline V and J ends were trimmed by 5 bases and 0 bases, with 12 bases remaining between them. This chain's CDR3 is CASSLGDSSGNTIYF. As DNA, the CDR3 is TGTGCCAGCAGTCTCGGTGACAGCTCTGGAAACACCATATATTTT.

Remarks on this clone: At one end the junction does not follow the germline gene, possibly because of a read error. V gene TRBV7-7 combines with J gene TRBJ2-2, with TRBD2 identical over 11 bases. There are 16 residues in the CDR3. CDR1 and CDR2 (germline): SSHAT, FNYEAQ (reference sequence). CDR3 bases: TGTGCTAGCAGCCCTAGCGGGGGGCTGGGTGCCGGGGAGCTGTTTTTT. Amino acids: CASSPSGGLGAGELFF.

The chain employs TRBV15 and TRBJ2-5, with 9 bases aligning to TRBD2. The V gene's germline CDR1 is LNHNV and CDR2 YYDKDF (reference sequence). The CDR3 is 15 residues long. V lost 1 base to trimming and J lost 4 bases; unmatched junction nucleotides: 4. Here the CDR3 DNA reads TGTGCCACCAGCAGAGGCAGCGGGAGGCGAGAGACCCAGTACTTC. Translated: CATSRGSGRRETQYF.

The chain joins TRBV7-2 to TRBJ1-2; no firm D call. CDR1 is SGHTA, CDR2 FQGNSA, per germline. Trimming pared 4 bases from V and 4 bases from J, leaving 13 bases between. This CDR3 region has 14 residues. This chain's CDR3 is CASSSRAGGYGYTF. The DNA for the CDR3 is TGTGCCAGCAGCTCCCGGGCGGGTGGCTATGGCTACACCTTC.

The chain uses TRBV6-5 and TRBJ1-5; 7 positions match TRBD1. V dropped 4 bases and J dropped 1; count of bases not matched to a gene: 7. CDR3 length equals 16 residues. Germline CDR1 MNHEY, CDR2 SVGAGI. The CDR3 sequence: CASSSATGASNQPQHF. The CDR3, as DNA: TGTGCCAGCAGTTCCGCCACAGGGGCGAGCAATCAGCCCCAGCATTTT.

In DNA form, the CDR3 reads TGTGCCAGCAGTGAAGGGGGGCTCGAGCAGTACTTC. Translated: CASSEGGLEQYF. The J gene is TRBJ2-7, the V gene TRBV6-1; TRBD1 is a possible D gene (6 bases). The CDR3 is 12 amino acids. Germline lookup yields CDR1 MNHNS and CDR2 SASEGT. V was cut by 1 base and J by 6 bases, with 7 bases left in between.

This clone showed up just a few times. The genes are TRBV7-9 and TRBJ2-2; tentative D call: TRBD1 (6 bases). Germline V CDR1 and CDR2: SEHNR, FQNEAQ (reference sequence). The V end lost 5 bases, the J end lost 0 bases, and 13 bases lay between the germline ends. The CDR3 length is 16 residues. CDR3: CASSIPGATNTGELFF. The DNA for the CDR3 is TGTGCCAGCAGCATACCAGGGGCCACGAACACCGGGGAGCTGTTTTTT.

The chain carries TRBV13 and TRBJ2-4; D not resolved. V was shortened by 5 bases and J by 0 bases, with 5 bases between the two germline ends. The germline V gene encodes CDR1 PRHDT and CDR2 FYEKMQ (reference sequence). This CDR3 is 13 amino acids long. CDR3 residues: CASSKLAKNIQYF. The DNA of the CDR3 is TGTGCCAGCAGCAAACTAGCCAAAAACATTCAGTACTTC.

V is TRBV4-2 and J is TRBJ2-3, with 11 bases fitting TRBD2. CDR3 size: 16 residues. Trimming at V came to 3 bases and at J to 3 bases, leaving 5 bases not matched to a gene. Germline V lookup: CDR1 LGHNA, CDR2 YNFKEQ. The CDR3 DNA reads TGTGCCAGCAGCCAGCTACTAGCGGGGGTAACAGATACGCAGTATTTT. Its translation: CASSQLLAGVTDTQYF.

The chain has TRBV5-1 and TRBJ1-5; perhaps TRBD1 as D (5 bases). The CDR3 consists of 15 residues. The V gene lost 3 bases and the J gene lost 1 base, with 11 bases spanning the gap. Germline lookup yields CDR1 SGHRS and CDR2 YFSETQ. CDR3 sequence: CASSWGGASNQPQHF. CDR3 coding DNA: TGCGCCAGCAGCTGGGGAGGGGCAAGCAATCAGCCCCAGCATTTT. Combining the CDR3 with reference TRBV5-1 and TRBJ1-5 gives the whole variable domain KAGVTQTPRYLIKTRGQQVTLSCSPISGHRSVSWYQQTPGQGLQFLFEYFSETQRNKGNFPGRFSGRQFSNSRSEMNVSTLELGDSALYLCASSWGGASNQPQHFGDGTRLSIL.

The chain employs TRBV6-6 and TRBJ2-1; 9 bases line up with TRBD2. Germline loops: CDR1 MNHNY, CDR2 SVGAGI (reference sequence). V lost 5 bases to trimming and J lost 13 bases; unmatched junction nucleotides: 9. This CDR3 spans 13 amino acids. CDR3 sequence: CASSRGVGTSQFF. The DNA of the CDR3 is TGTGCCAGCAGTCGAGGTGTTGGGACTAGCCAGTTCTTC.

CDR3 sequence reads: CASSSGGARSYNEQFF. The DNA of the CDR3 is TGTGCCAGCAGCTCCGGGGGAGCCCGCTCCTACAATGAGCAGTTCTTC. The V call is TRBV7-9, the J call TRBJ2-1, with D possibly matching TRBD2 (6 bases). The CDR3 loop spans 16 amino acids. Trimming stripped 4 bases from V and 0 bases from J, with 13 bases between. Germline V gene lookup returns CDR1 SEHNR and CDR2 FQNEAQ (reference sequence).

CDR3 residues: CASSRTGGLNQPQHF. CDR3 DNA: TGCGCCAGCAGTCGGACAGGGGGCTTGAATCAGCCCCAGCATTTT. The chain combines TRBV10-2 with TRBJ1-5; 11 nucleotides agree with TRBD1. Trimming removed 5 bases from V and 4 bases from J; junction bases left unmatched: 4. This CDR3 spans 15 amino acids. The germline gives CDR1 WSHSY, CDR2 SAAADI.

The V call is TRBV5-6, the J call TRBJ2-5; possibly TRBD2 for D (6 bases). The CDR3 is 12 residues long. Trimming took off 3 bases at V and 5 bases at J, with 8 bases between the two ends. Germline values: CDR1 SGHDT, CDR2 YYEEEE. CDR3 sequence: CASSSGVETQYF. CDR3 bases: TGTGCCAGCAGCTCGGGGGTGGAGACCCAGTACTTC.

The gene calls are TRBV4-3 and TRBJ2-5, with 9 bases matching TRBD1. The CDR3 runs 19 residues. V trimming: 0 bases; J trimming: 2 bases; junction bases outside the gene matches: 13. Germline-derived CDR1 and CDR2 are LGHNA and YSLEER. CDR3 nucleotides: TGCGCCAGCAGCCAAGATTGGGGACAGGGAGGTCTTAAGCAAGAGACCCAGTACTTC. Translated, it gives CASSQDWGQGGLKQETQYF.

The chain carries TRBV9 and TRBJ2-7; a possible D gene is TRBD2 (5 bases). The CDR3 runs to 14 residues. CDR1 is SGDLS and CDR2 is YYNGEE in the germline V gene. The germline V and J ends were trimmed by 5 bases and 3 bases, with 15 bases remaining between them. CDR3 bases: TGTGCCAGCAGTTCCCCCGAGCGGAACTACGAGCAGTACTTC. Translation: CASSSPERNYEQYF.

The CDR3 sequence: CASSYSRGGYEQYF. Here the CDR3 DNA reads TGTGCCAGCAGTTACTCCCGGGGGGGGTACGAGCAGTACTTC. This chain joins TRBV6-5 and TRBJ2-7; the match to TRBD2 covers 8 bases. The CDR3 extends over 14 amino acids. Germline CDR1 reads MNHEY; CDR2 reads SVGAGI. With V trimmed by 0 bases and J by 4 bases, 2 bases remained unmatched.

The CDR3 DNA reads TGTGCCACCGGACAGCCAGTCTACAATGAGCAGTTCTTC. Its protein is CATGQPVYNEQFF. The chain uses TRBV27 and TRBJ2-1; D is possibly TRBD1 (6 bases). CDR3 length: 13 residues. CDR1 MNHEY and CDR2 SMNVEV come from the germline V gene (reference sequence). Between the trimmed V and J ends, which lost 10 bases and 3 bases, there was a span of 13 bases.

This chain joins TRBV6-6 and TRBJ2-7; the match to TRBD1 covers 7 bases. Losses at the gene ends were 10 bases for V and 0 bases for J; bases not matched to a gene: 3. CDR1 is MNHNY, CDR2 SVGAGI, per germline (reference sequence). There are 12 residues in the CDR3. CDR3 residues: CATGTVSYEQYF. The CDR3 nucleotides read TGTGCCACGGGGACAGTCTCCTACGAGCAGTACTTC.

This sequence joins TRBV19 and TRBJ1-5; 7 nucleotides match TRBD1. This CDR3 spans 13 amino acids. Trimming at V came to 6 bases and at J to 9 bases, leaving 8 bases not matched to a gene. The V gene's germline CDR1 is LNHDA and CDR2 SQIVND (reference sequence). For the CDR3, the DNA is TGTGCCAGTAGAGGACAGGCTGGGCGGCCCCAGCATTTT. This codes for CASRGQAGRPQHF.

There are a few counts of this clone. The rearrangement uses TRBV11-2 and TRBJ1-1; 7 bases fit TRBD1. This CDR3 spans 15 amino acids. CDR1 and CDR2 from the germline V gene are SGHAT and FQNNGV. Trimming at V came to 8 bases and at J to 7 bases, leaving 16 bases not matched to a gene. The DNA of the CDR3 is TGTGCCAGCCGAGCGGTGGGCAGGGGGAGGATTGAAGCTTTCTTT. This codes for CASRAVGRGRIEAFF.